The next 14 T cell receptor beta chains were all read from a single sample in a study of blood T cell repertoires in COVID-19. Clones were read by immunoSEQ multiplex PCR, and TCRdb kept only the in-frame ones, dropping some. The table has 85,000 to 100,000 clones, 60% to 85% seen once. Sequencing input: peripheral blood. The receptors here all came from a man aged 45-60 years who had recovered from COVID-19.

The CDR3 sequence: CASSILPGTANTEAFF. Here the CDR3 DNA reads TGTGCCAGTAGTATCCTACCCGGGACAGCCAACACTGAAGCTTTCTTT. This sequence joins TRBV19 and TRBJ1-1; 7 bases match TRBD1. Germline CDR1 is LNHDA and CDR2 is SQIVND (reference sequence). CDR3 size: 16 residues. The V and J ends lost 3 bases and 2 bases, in that order; junction bases with no gene match: 9. The variable domain in full, completed from reference TRBV19 and TRBJ1-1, reads DGGITQSPKYLFRKEGQNVTLSCEQNLNHDAMYWYRQDPGQGLRLIYYSQIVNDFQKGDIAEGYSVSREKKESFPLTVTSAQKNPTAFYLCASSILPGTANTEAFFGQGTRLTVV.

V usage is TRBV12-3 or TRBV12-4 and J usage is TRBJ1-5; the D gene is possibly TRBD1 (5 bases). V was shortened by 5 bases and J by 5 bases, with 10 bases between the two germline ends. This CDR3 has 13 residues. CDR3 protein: CASSQTEYQPQHF. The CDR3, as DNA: TGTGCCAGCAGTCAGACAGAATATCAGCCCCAGCATTTT.

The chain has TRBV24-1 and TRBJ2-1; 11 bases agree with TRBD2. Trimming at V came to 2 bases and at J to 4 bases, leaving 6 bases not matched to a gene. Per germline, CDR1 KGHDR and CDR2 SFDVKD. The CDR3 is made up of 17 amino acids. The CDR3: CATSDSRLAGPYNEQFF. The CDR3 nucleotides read TGTGCCACCAGTGATTCCCGACTAGCGGGACCGTACAATGAGCAGTTCTTC.

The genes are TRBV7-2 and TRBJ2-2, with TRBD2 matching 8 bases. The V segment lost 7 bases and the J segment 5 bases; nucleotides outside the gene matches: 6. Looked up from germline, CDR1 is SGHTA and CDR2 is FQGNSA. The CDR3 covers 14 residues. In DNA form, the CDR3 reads TGTGCCAGCAACCCCGTAGCGGGAACCGGGGAGCTGTTTTTT. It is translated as CASNPVAGTGELFF.

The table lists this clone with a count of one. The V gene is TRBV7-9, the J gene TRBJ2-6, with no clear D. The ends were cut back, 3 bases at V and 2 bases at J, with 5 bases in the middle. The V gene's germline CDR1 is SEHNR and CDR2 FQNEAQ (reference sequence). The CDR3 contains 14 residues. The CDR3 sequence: CASSFGPGANVLTF. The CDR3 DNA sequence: TGTGCCAGCAGCTTCGGTCCTGGGGCCAACGTCCTGACTTTC.

The CDR3 here is CASSLVGGAGETQYF. The CDR3 DNA is TGTGCCAGCAGCTTAGTCGGGGGGGCCGGGGAGACCCAGTACTTC. This chain links TRBV11-1 with TRBJ2-5, with TRBD2 matching over 8 bases. The CDR3 spans 15 residues. J was trimmed by 5 bases and V by 1 base; bases with no gene match: 6. Germline loops: CDR1 SGHAT, CDR2 FQDESV (reference sequence).

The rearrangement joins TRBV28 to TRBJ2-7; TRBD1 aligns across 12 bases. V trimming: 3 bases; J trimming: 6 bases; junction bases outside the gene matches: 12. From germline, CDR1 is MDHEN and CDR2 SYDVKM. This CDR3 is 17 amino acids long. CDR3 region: CASSFGLGQGAGGEQYF. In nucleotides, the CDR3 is TGTGCCAGCAGTTTTGGATTGGGACAGGGGGCAGGCGGCGAGCAGTACTTC.

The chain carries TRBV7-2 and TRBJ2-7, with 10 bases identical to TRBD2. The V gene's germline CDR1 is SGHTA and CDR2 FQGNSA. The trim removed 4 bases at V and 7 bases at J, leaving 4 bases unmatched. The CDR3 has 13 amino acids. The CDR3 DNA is TGTGCCAGCAGCTCAACTAGCGGGATTGAGCAGTACTTC. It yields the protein CASSSTSGIEQYF.

DNA for the CDR3: TGTGCCAGCAGTTTACTCGGAGCCCTGAACACTGAAGCTTTCTTT. Translated: CASSLLGALNTEAFF. The chain combines TRBV28 with TRBJ1-1; no reliable D call. V lost 2 bases to trimming and J lost 0 bases, with 10 bases between them. Germline loops: CDR1 MDHEN, CDR2 SYDVKM. The CDR3 is made up of 15 amino acids.

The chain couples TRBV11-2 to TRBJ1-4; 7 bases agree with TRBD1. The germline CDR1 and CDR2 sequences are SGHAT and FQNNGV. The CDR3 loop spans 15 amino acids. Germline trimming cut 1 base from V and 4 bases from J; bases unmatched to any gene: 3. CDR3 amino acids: CASSLAGQRNEKLFF. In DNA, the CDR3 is TGTGCCAGCAGCTTAGCGGGACAGCGTAATGAAAAACTGTTTTTT.

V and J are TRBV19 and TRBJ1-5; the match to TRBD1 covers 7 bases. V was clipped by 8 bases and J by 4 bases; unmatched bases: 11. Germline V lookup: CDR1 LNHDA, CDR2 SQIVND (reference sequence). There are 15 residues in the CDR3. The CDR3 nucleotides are TGTGCCAGTGCCAACCCTCGACAGGGTAATCAGCCCCAGCATTTT. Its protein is CASANPRQGNQPQHF.

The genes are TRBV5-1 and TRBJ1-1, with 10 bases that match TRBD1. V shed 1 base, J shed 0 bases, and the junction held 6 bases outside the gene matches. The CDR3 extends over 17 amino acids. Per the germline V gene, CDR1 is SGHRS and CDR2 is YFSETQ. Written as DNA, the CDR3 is TGCGCCAGCAGCTTGTCCGGGACAGGGGTGTTGAACACTGAAGCTTTCTTT. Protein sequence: CASSLSGTGVLNTEAFF. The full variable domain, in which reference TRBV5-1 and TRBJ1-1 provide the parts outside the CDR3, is KAGVTQTPRYLIKTRGQQVTLSCSPISGHRSVSWYQQTPGQGLQFLFEYFSETQRNKGNFPGRFSGRQFSNSRSEMNVSTLELGDSALYLCASSLSGTGVLNTEAFFGQGTRLTVV.

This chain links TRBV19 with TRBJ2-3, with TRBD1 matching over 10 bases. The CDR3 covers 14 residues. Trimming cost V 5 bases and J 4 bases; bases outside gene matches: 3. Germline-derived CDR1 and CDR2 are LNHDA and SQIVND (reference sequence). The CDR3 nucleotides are TGTGCCAGTAGTGCCGGGACAGGGGCAGATACGCAGTATTTT. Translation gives CASSAGTGADTQYF. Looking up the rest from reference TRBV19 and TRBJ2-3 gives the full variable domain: DGGITQSPKYLFRKEGQNVTLSCEQNLNHDAMYWYRQDPGQGLRLIYYSQIVNDFQKGDIAEGYSVSREKKESFPLTVTSAQKNPTAFYLCASSAGTGADTQYFGPGTRLTVL.

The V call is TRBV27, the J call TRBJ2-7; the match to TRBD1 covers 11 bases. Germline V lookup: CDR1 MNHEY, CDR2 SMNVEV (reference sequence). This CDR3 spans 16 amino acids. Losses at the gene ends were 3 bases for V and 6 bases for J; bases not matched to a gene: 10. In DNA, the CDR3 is TGTGCCAGCAGTTTTAGCTCGGGACAGGGGGTCCGCGAGCAGTACTTC. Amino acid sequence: CASSFSSGQGVREQYF.